This T cell receptor beta chain was recorded in a study of OX40 agonist ivuxolimab in advanced cancers. Study summary: Patients were treated with intravenous ivuxolimab, dosed at 0.01 to 10 mg/kg and infused every 2 weeks. Whole-study results and caveats: Averaged across samples, CD8+ T cells carried more expanded clones than CD4+ did. The authors did not determine the antigen specificity of the expanded peripheral T cells. Low levels of normalized T-cell clonal expansion also appeared in some nonresponders.

Germline assignment: CDR1 SGHKS and CDR2 YYEKEE (reference sequence). The length of the CDR3 is 15 residues. Trimming took 4 bases from V and 7 from J; bases not matched to a gene: 11. Note on this clone: The target antigen is unknown.

Here immunoSEQ multiplex PCR was the method, and the copy in TCRdb shows in-frame clones only, minus some. Of tens of thousands of clones in the sample, roughly 80% are singletons; the top ten hold 1.5% to 2%. The sequence came from an adult with an advanced solid tumor such as melanoma, head and neck, liver or kidney cancer. This chain connects TRBV5-5 to TRBJ1-2; TRBD1 matches 9 bases. The sample in question was CD4+ or CD8+ T cells sorted from blood, obtained in a trial of the OX40 agonist ivuxolimab. The CDR3 bases are TGTGCCAGCAGCGTTCCGGGACAGGGATTTACTGGCTACACCTTC. Protein product: CASSVPGQGFTGYTF.